A selection of T cell receptor beta chains follows, all from one sample in a study of OX40 agonist ivuxolimab in advanced cancers. The assay was immunoSEQ multiplex PCR, and TCRdb's table has in-frame clones only and misses some. The profile covers 50,000 or so clones, with around 86% appearing a single time and approximately 11% taken by the ten largest. The sequenced sample was CD4+ or CD8+ T cells sorted from blood, obtained in a trial of the OX40 agonist ivuxolimab. The receptors originated from an adult with an advanced solid tumor such as melanoma, head and neck, liver or kidney cancer. Each CDR3 is given with its conserved first and last residue. A D gene is named only where the DNA matches it firmly. A clone size is listed for some rows: how often the clone was seen (once, few, many), or a class if it is expanded.

v_gene	abundance	j_gene	d_gene	CDR3aa	CDR3nt
TRBV10-3	once	TRBJ1-5	TRBD1	CAISDWDSVNQPQHF	TGTGCCATCAGTGACTGGGACAGCGTTAATCAGCCCCAGCATTTT
TRBV6-5	.	TRBJ1-1	.	CASSYSAGEAFF	TGTGCCAGCAGTTACTCGGCAGGAGAAGCTTTCTTT
TRBV4-1	.	TRBJ1-1	.	CASSPVPGPAEAFF	TGCGCCAGCAGCCCCGTCCCGGGCCCGGCTGAAGCTTTCTTT
TRBV7-2	.	TRBJ1-1	.	CASSLEAGSRNTEAFF	TGTGCCAGCAGCTTAGAAGCAGGGTCGAGGAACACTGAAGCTTTCTTT
TRBV7-9	.	TRBJ1-4	.	CASSLGDKLFF	TGTGCCAGCAGCTTAGGAGATAAACTGTTTTTT
TRBV7-9	.	TRBJ1-1	.	CASSLAFKGGYTEAFF	TGTGCCAGCAGCTTAGCCTTTAAAGGGGGATACACTGAAGCTTTCTTT
TRBV9	.	TRBJ1-1	.	CASSEKTWAEAFF	TGTGCCAGCAGCGAAAAGACATGGGCTGAAGCTTTCTTT
TRBV28	.	TRBJ2-5	TRBD2	CASSYGRETQYF	TGTGCCAGCAGTTACGGGAGGGAGACCCAGTACTTC
TRBV19	.	TRBJ2-1	TRBD2	CASRPGGGPYNEQFF	TGTGCCAGTAGGCCTGGCGGGGGGCCCTACAATGAGCAGTTCTTC
TRBV9	.	TRBJ2-5	.	CASSVEVGTNGETQYF	TGTGCCAGCAGCGTAGAAGTAGGAACCAACGGGGAGACCCAGTACTTC
TRBV4-3	once	TRBJ1-1	.	CASSVRGSGVPEAFF	TGCGCCAGCAGCGTAAGAGGATCGGGGGTCCCTGAAGCTTTCTTT
TRBV19	.	TRBJ1-1	TRBD1	CASSFSGTGGTEAFF	TGTGCCAGTAGTTTCTCCGGGACAGGGGGCACTGAAGCTTTCTTT
TRBV5-5	once	TRBJ1-1	TRBD1	CASSPGQSMNTEAFF	TGTGCCAGCAGCCCGGGACAGAGCATGAACACTGAAGCTTTCTTT
TRBV6-5	.	TRBJ2-5	TRBD2	CASSYGGGEETQYF	TGTGCCAGCAGTTACGGTGGGGGGGAAGAGACCCAGTACTTC
TRBV6-5	.	TRBJ1-4	.	CASSRTDGGEKLFF	TGTGCCAGCAGTAGGACAGACGGGGGTGAAAAACTGTTTTTT
TRBV13	.	TRBJ1-1	.	CASSWGVLMNTEAFF	TGTGCCAGCAGCTGGGGGGTCCTTATGAACACTGAAGCTTTCTTT
TRBV28	.	TRBJ2-7	.	CASSLGVQYF	TGTGCCAGCAGTTTGGGGGTCCAGTACTTC
TRBV28	.	TRBJ2-5	.	CASTPLGQAGETQYF	TGTGCCAGCACCCCTCTTGGGCAGGCGGGAGAGACCCAGTACTTC
TRBV21-1	.	TRBJ1-3	.	CASSICLGGVGNTIYF	TGTGCCAGCAGCATCTGCCTGGGAGGGGTTGGAAACACCATATATTTT
TRBV6-5	.	TRBJ1-5	TRBD1	CASSFGQGATEPQHF	TGTGCCAGCAGTTTTGGACAGGGGGCTACGGAGCCCCAGCATTTT
TRBV6-5	.	TRBJ2-7	.	CASSFTGISYEQYF	TGTGCCAGCAGTTTTACTGGAATTTCCTACGAGCAGTACTTC
TRBV19	.	TRBJ1-1	.	CASADRGAGRTEAFF	TGTGCCAGTGCTGACCGAGGGGCCGGAAGGACTGAAGCTTTCTTT
TRBV10-3	.	TRBJ2-1	.	CAISEQNWDEQFF	TGTGCCATCAGTGAGCAGAACTGGGATGAGCAGTTCTTC
TRBV27	.	TRBJ2-1	.	CASSFVVSNEQFF	TGTGCCAGCAGTTTTGTGGTTAGCAATGAGCAGTTCTTC
TRBV9	.	TRBJ2-1	.	CASSGQGNEQFF	TGTGCCAGCAGCGGGCAGGGGAATGAGCAGTTCTTC
TRBV7-9	.	TRBJ2-5	.	CASSLVAQETQYF	TGTGCCAGCAGCTTAGTGGCCCAAGAGACCCAGTACTTC
TRBV7-7	.	TRBJ2-1	.	CASSLTASGGLTDNEQFF	TGTGCCAGCAGCTTGACGGCTAGTGGGGGGCTTACTGACAATGAGCAGTTCTTC
TRBV6-1	.	TRBJ2-1	.	CASSEDGGLAYNEQFF	TGTGCCAGCAGTGAAGACGGGGGGCTAGCCTACAATGAGCAGTTCTTC
TRBV6-5	few	TRBJ1-4	.	CASSPWGLNEKLFF	TGTGCCAGCAGCCCTTGGGGACTTAATGAAAAACTGTTTTTT
TRBV4-1	few	TRBJ2-5	TRBD1	CASSQTGGSETQYF	TGCGCCAGCAGCCAGACAGGGGGCTCGGAGACCCAGTACTTC
TRBV4-2	.	TRBJ2-2	.	CASSAYDGTGELFF	TGTGCCAGCAGCGCATACGACGGCACCGGGGAGCTGTTTTTT
TRBV15	medium-sized	TRBJ2-5	TRBD1	CATTPGQGAQETQYF	TGTGCCACCACCCCGGGACAGGGTGCCCAAGAGACCCAGTACTTC
TRBV6-6	.	TRBJ2-7	TRBD1	CASSYRTGQGHEQYF	TGTGCCAGCAGTTACCGTACCGGACAGGGCCACGAGCAGTACTTC
TRBV27	.	TRBJ2-1	TRBD1	CASSFGTGVLDEQFF	TGTGCCAGCAGTTTCGGGACAGGGGTGTTGGATGAGCAGTTCTTC
TRBV19	.	TRBJ1-2	.	CASSPGINGYTF	TGTGCCAGTAGTCCGGGAATAAATGGCTACACCTTC
TRBV4-3	.	TRBJ1-4	TRBD1	CASSQDWTGGGEKLFF	TGCGCCAGCAGCCAGGATTGGACAGGCGGAGGCGAAAAACTGTTTTTT
TRBV7-3	.	TRBJ2-2	.	CASTPDSNTGELFF	TGTGCCAGCACCCCCGACTCGAACACCGGGGAGCTGTTTTTT
TRBV4-1	.	TRBJ2-1	.	CASSPRILAAPDYNEQFF	TGCGCCAGCAGCCCCCGGATATTGGCGGCCCCCGATTACAATGAGCAGTTCTTC
TRBV6-5	.	TRBJ2-5	.	CASLEWGGGETQYF	TGTGCCAGCCTCGAGTGGGGGGGCGGAGAGACCCAGTACTTC
TRBV4-1	.	TRBJ1-1	TRBD1	CASSRPGTGLEAFF	TGCGCCAGCAGCCGCCCCGGGACAGGGCTTGAAGCTTTCTTT
TRBV19	.	TRBJ1-5	TRBD1	CASSRTTGMSNQPQHF	TGTGCCAGTAGTAGAACGACAGGGATGAGCAATCAGCCCCAGCATTTT
TRBV6-1	.	TRBJ1-1	.	CASSEGISFAGDTEAFF	TGTGCCAGCAGTGAAGGGATTTCGTTCGCAGGGGACACTGAAGCTTTCTTT